The 27 T cell receptor beta chains below were found in one sample sequenced in a study of beta chain features in type 1 diabetes. All of the isolated RNA was reverse transcribed, so expressed TCRB transcripts were sequenced. The assay was immunoSEQ multiplex PCR, and TCRdb's table has in-frame clones only and misses some. The sample holds 250,000 to 300,000 clones, around 7.8% seen once. Input material: central memory CD4+ T cells from blood. The receptor source for this set is a woman aged 18-29 years in good health.

This clone has only a few counts. The chain joins TRBV28 to TRBJ1-5, with 7 bases fitting TRBD1. CDR3 length: 17 amino acids. V lost 6 bases and J lost 7; bases outside the gene matches: 18. The germline CDR1 and CDR2 sequences are MDHEN and SYDVKM. CDR3 DNA: TGTGCCAGCAGGACTCCGGGCGACAGGGTAATTCACCAGCCCCAGCATTTT. Its protein product is CASRTPGDRVIHQPQHF.

This chain connects TRBV6-5 to TRBJ2-5; D gene ambiguous. The germline V and J ends were trimmed by 6 bases and 4 bases, with 9 bases remaining between them. This CDR3 has 12 amino acids. The germline gives CDR1 MNHEY, CDR2 SVGAGI. CDR3 in DNA: TGTGCCAGCAGAGGCACCGGAGAGACCCAGTACTTC. Its protein product is CASRGTGETQYF.

V is TRBV6-7 and J is TRBJ2-2; the D gene is possibly TRBD1 (5 bases). TRBV6-7 is an ORF, and what it does is uncertain. The CDR3 contains 15 residues. The ends were cut back, 8 bases at V and 1 base at J, with 14 bases in the middle. The CDR3: CASLQETENTGELFF. The CDR3 DNA follows: TGTGCCAGCCTACAGGAAACCGAGAACACCGGGGAGCTGTTTTTT.

This clone has ten or more counts. The rearrangement uses TRBV29-1 and TRBJ1-4; a possible D gene is TRBD1 (6 bases). The V gene lost 7 bases and the J gene lost 6 bases, with 12 bases spanning the gap. Per germline, CDR1 SQVTM and CDR2 ANQGSEA. The CDR3 has 12 residues. Written as DNA, the CDR3 is TGCAGCGCCGGACAGACTGATGAAAAACTGTTTTTT. It yields the protein CSAGQTDEKLFF.

This clone was detected many times. This chain's CDR3 is CASSLTGAYNEQFF. CDR3 nucleotide sequence: TGTGCCAGCAGTTTGACAGGGGCCTACAATGAGCAGTTCTTC. The V call is TRBV27, the J call TRBJ2-1; 8 bases fit TRBD1. The CDR3 is 14 amino acids. The trim removed 3 bases at V and 2 bases at J, leaving 0 bases unmatched. Germline V CDR1 and CDR2: MNHEY, SMNVEV (reference sequence).

This clone turned up a few times. The chain uses TRBV4-3 and TRBJ1-2; D is undetermined. Germline V CDR1 and CDR2: LGHNA, YSLEER. V gave up 4 bases and J gave up 2 bases, with 8 bases separating them. The CDR3 spans 13 residues. CDR3 residues: CASSRFGNYGYTF. DNA for the CDR3: TGCGCCAGCAGCCGATTTGGCAACTATGGCTACACCTTC.

V usage is TRBV2 and J usage is TRBJ1-2; TRBD1 might be the D (6 bases). The germline V gene has CDR1 SNHLY and CDR2 FYNNEI. The CDR3 consists of 13 residues. The germline V and J ends were trimmed by 10 bases and 0 bases, with 12 bases remaining between them. CDR3 residues: CATRRGANYGYTF. The CDR3 nucleotides are TGTGCCACTCGGAGGGGGGCTAACTATGGCTACACCTTC.

This clone turned up a few times. This chain connects TRBV29-1 to TRBJ2-5; the match to TRBD1 covers 9 bases. CDR1 and CDR2 from the germline V gene are SQVTM and ANQGSEA. J was trimmed by 3 bases and V by 7 bases; bases with no gene match: 3. The CDR3 is made up of 12 amino acids. CDR3 coding DNA: TGCAGCGGGGGACAGGGCAAAGAGACCCAGTACTTC. This codes for CSGGQGKETQYF.

This clone was seen a few times. The chain employs TRBV5-1 and TRBJ1-1; D unresolved. Germline-derived CDR1 and CDR2 are SGHRS and YFSETQ. The length of the CDR3 is 15 residues. Trimming shortened V by 0 bases and J by 4 bases, and 13 bases separated the two germline ends. The CDR3 protein is CASSLAGGQVTEAFF. The DNA of the CDR3 is TGCGCCAGCAGCTTGGCCGGAGGGCAAGTCACTGAAGCTTTCTTT.

This clone has just a few counts. The chain joins TRBV30 to TRBJ2-1; tentatively, D is TRBD1 (5 bases). V gave up 4 bases and J gave up 6 bases, with 10 bases separating them. This CDR3 has 12 residues. CDR1 GTSNPN and CDR2 SVGIG come from the germline V gene (reference sequence). CDR3 nucleotide sequence: TGTGCCTGGACCCTCGACAGCAATGAGCAGTTCTTC. As protein: CAWTLDSNEQFF.

The chain combines TRBV29-1 with TRBJ2-6; D not resolved. In germline, CDR1 is SQVTM, CDR2 ANQGSEA. The CDR3 extends over 14 amino acids. V lost 3 bases and J lost 0, with 6 bases in between. CDR3 protein: CSVDSSSGANVLTF. CDR3 coding DNA: TGCAGCGTTGACAGCTCCTCTGGGGCCAACGTCCTGACTTTC.

This clone showed up just a few times. The V gene is TRBV28, the J gene TRBJ1-2; weak D call: TRBD1 (5 bases). Trimming shortened V by 6 bases and J by 4 bases, and 21 bases separated the two germline ends. Germline CDR1 is MDHEN and CDR2 is SYDVKM. This CDR3 region has 16 residues. CDR3 nucleotide sequence: TGTGCCAGCAGCTTGGCAGGGCCCCCAAGTCTCTATGGCTACACCTTC. Translating it yields CASSLAGPPSLYGYTF.

CDR3 bases: TGTGCCAGCAGCCCGTCTAGCGAGTCCGGGGAGCTGTTTTTT. It codes for CASSPSSESGELFF. This chain uses TRBV11-2 with TRBJ2-2, with TRBD2 as a possible D gene (6 bases). The V end was cut by 5 bases, the J end by 6 bases, with 13 bases between. CDR1 is SGHAT and CDR2 is FQNNGV in the germline V gene. The CDR3 loop spans 14 amino acids.

This clone was observed a few times. V gene TRBV28 combines with J gene TRBJ2-1; TRBD2 matches 7 bases. Germline-derived CDR1 and CDR2 are MDHEN and SYDVKM. Germline trimming cut 8 bases from V and 3 bases from J; bases unmatched to any gene: 7. The CDR3 runs 14 residues. The CDR3 spells CASLLTGGYNEQFF. The CDR3 nucleotides read TGTGCCAGCCTTTTAACGGGGGGCTACAATGAGCAGTTCTTC.

The rearrangement uses TRBV7-9 and TRBJ2-2, with D possibly TRBD2 on 6 matching bases. Germline CDR1 SEHNR, CDR2 FQNEAQ (reference sequence). V lost 2 bases and J lost 4, with 17 bases in between. CDR3 length: 17 residues. The CDR3 is CASSLSPTGGFTGELFF. CDR3 nucleotide sequence: TGTGCCAGCAGCTTATCCCCTACAGGAGGGTTCACCGGGGAGCTGTTTTTT.

This clone was observed at least ten times. J is TRBJ2-3 and V is TRBV2; 8 nucleotides line up with TRBD1. This CDR3 has 12 residues. Germline CDR1 is SNHLY and CDR2 is FYNNEI. The J segment lost 8 bases and the V segment lost 6 bases, leaving 4 bases of the junction unmatched. CDR3: CASRGQGRTQYF. The CDR3 bases are TGTGCCAGCAGAGGACAGGGCCGTACGCAGTATTTT. The variable domain in full, with the rest retrieved from reference TRBV2 and TRBJ2-3, is EPEVTQTPSHQVTQMGQEVILRCVPISNHLYFYWYRQILGQKVEFLVSFYNNEISEKSEIFDDQFSVERPDGSNFTLKIRSTKLEDSAMYFCASRGQGRTQYFGPGTRLTVL.

With regard to this clone: The sample carries other DNA sequences with the same CDR3. The chain employs TRBV13 and TRBJ2-7, with D unresolved. The germline V and J ends were trimmed by 3 bases and 2 bases, with 11 bases remaining between them. The germline V gene has CDR1 PRHDT and CDR2 FYEKMQ (reference sequence). CDR3 length equals 14 residues. The CDR3 spells CASSLYDRPYEQYV. In nucleotides, the CDR3 is TGTGCCAGCAGCTTGTACGACCGACCCTACGAGCAGTACGTC.

This clone was detected only a few times. The chain carries TRBV19 and TRBJ1-2; D is unclear. The CDR3 has 13 amino acids. The germline gives CDR1 LNHDA, CDR2 SQIVND (reference sequence). Trimming took off 6 bases at V and 4 bases at J, with 12 bases between the two ends. CDR3 coding DNA: TGTGCCAGTAGAGGTCAGGTTGGCTATGGCTACACCTTC. This gives the protein CASRGQVGYGYTF. The whole variable domain, filled in from reference TRBV19 and TRBJ1-2, reads DGGITQSPKYLFRKEGQNVTLSCEQNLNHDAMYWYRQDPGQGLRLIYYSQIVNDFQKGDIAEGYSVSREKKESFPLTVTSAQKNPTAFYLCASRGQVGYGYTFGSGTRLTVV.

The chain uses TRBV15 and TRBJ2-6, with unresolved D. V lost 1 base, J lost 2 bases, and 15 bases lay in between. The CDR3 extends over 18 amino acids. Germline V gene lookup returns CDR1 LNHNV and CDR2 YYDKDF (reference sequence). The CDR3 loop reads CATSRADSADAGANVLTF. In DNA, the CDR3 is TGTGCCACCAGCAGAGCTGACTCCGCAGACGCTGGGGCCAACGTCCTGACTTTC.

The genes are TRBV7-2 and TRBJ2-4; perhaps TRBD2 as D (5 bases). In germline, CDR1 is SGHTA, CDR2 FQGNSA. V was cut by 7 bases and J by 4 bases, with 20 bases left in between. This CDR3 spans 16 amino acids. CDR3 sequence: CASTHWTATGKNIQYF. CDR3 bases: TGTGCCAGCACCCACTGGACCGCCACGGGGAAAAACATTCAGTACTTC.

The CDR3 is CASRGAASEKLFF. The CDR3 DNA follows: TGTGCCAGCAGGGGGGCAGCTTCTGAAAAACTGTTTTTT. The gene calls are TRBV6-6 and TRBJ1-4, with TRBD1 as a possible D gene (6 bases). V was cut by 6 bases and J by 7 bases, with 12 bases left in between. The CDR3 length is 13 residues. Germline CDR1 reads MNHNY; CDR2 reads SVGAGI (reference sequence).

In this sample, this clone turned up a few times. The chain is built from TRBV2 and TRBJ1-6, with unresolved D. The ends were cut back, 5 bases at V and 8 bases at J, with 13 bases in the middle. CDR1 SNHLY and CDR2 FYNNEI come from the germline V gene. This CDR3 has 14 amino acids. Here the CDR3 reads CASSRRGQDSPLHF. The CDR3 nucleotides read TGTGCCAGCAGTAGGAGAGGTCAAGATTCACCCCTCCACTTT.

This clone showed up many times. The rearrangement joins TRBV7-9 to TRBJ1-1; D is unresolved. Trimming removed 3 bases from V and 8 bases from J, with 16 bases in between. The CDR3 spans 14 residues. Germline values: CDR1 SEHNR, CDR2 FQNEAQ (reference sequence). The CDR3 spells CASSLKFQTVEAFF. As DNA, the CDR3 is TGTGCCAGCAGCTTGAAATTCCAGACGGTCGAAGCTTTCTTT.

This sequence joins TRBV5-4 and TRBJ2-2; no clear D. CDR3 size: 14 residues. The germline gives CDR1 SGHNT, CDR2 YYREEE (reference sequence). Trimming stripped 4 bases from V and 1 base from J, with 8 bases between. The CDR3 loop is CASSPSGNTGELFF. The CDR3 bases are TGTGCCAGCAGCCCAAGTGGGAACACCGGGGAGCTGTTTTTT.

This clone was recorded many times. The rearrangement links TRBV18 to TRBJ2-1; 13 positions match TRBD2. Germline CDR1 is KGHSH and CDR2 is LQKENI. This CDR3 spans 15 amino acids. The V segment lost 6 bases and the J segment 5 bases; nucleotides outside the gene matches: 4. The CDR3 spells CASSKGLAGDNEQFF. The CDR3 DNA sequence: TGTGCCAGCTCCAAAGGACTAGCGGGGGACAATGAGCAGTTCTTC.

The rearrangement links TRBV6-6 to TRBJ2-1, with 12 bases matching TRBD2. Trimming took 5 bases from V and 9 from J; bases not matched to a gene: 8. Germline values: CDR1 MNHNY, CDR2 SVGAGI (reference sequence). There are 15 residues in the CDR3. The CDR3 here is CASSPTSGRIGEQFF. The CDR3 nucleotides read TGTGCCAGCAGTCCGACTAGCGGGAGAATCGGTGAGCAGTTCTTC.

CDR3 DNA: TGTGCCAGCAGTTACTATTTGCGGGGCACCGGGGAGCTGTTTTTT. It is translated as CASSYYLRGTGELFF. The rearrangement links TRBV6-5 to TRBJ2-2; tentative D call: TRBD2 (6 bases). V gave up 1 base and J gave up 4 bases, with 10 bases separating them. Germline lookup yields CDR1 MNHEY and CDR2 SVGAGI. There are 15 residues in the CDR3.